This T cell receptor (beta chain) emerged from a study of blood T cell repertoires in COVID-19. Profiling relied on immunoSEQ multiplex PCR, and the TCRdb table lists in-frame clones only, not all of them. The profile covers over 85,000 clones, with 65% to 90% appearing a single time and under 8.5% taken by the ten largest. Germline V gene sequence: CDR1 SGDLS, CDR2 YYNGEE. This CDR3 has 15 residues. V trimming: 0 bases; J trimming: 7 bases; junction bases outside the gene matches: 8. In this sample, this clone turned up once. The TCR comes from a man aged 55 to 69 with acute or convalescent COVID-19. The source material was peripheral blood. The chain recombines TRBV9 with TRBJ2-7; 9 bases match TRBD2. The CDR3 DNA reads TGTGCCAGCAGCGTAGGGCTAGCGGGATCTGATGAGCAGTACTTC. Translation gives CASSVGLAGSDEQYF.